Detailed here is one TCR beta chain. The antigen is unknown. V lost 1 base, J lost 7 bases, and 5 bases lay in between. The CDR3 spans 12 residues. Germline lookup yields CDR1 SGHDT and CDR2 YYEEEE. The entry originates in a study of graft-versus-host responses after intestinal transplantation. Notes on the study in general: Researchers found peak circulating GvH clone levels linked to early post-transplant HvG declines. Ileal or blood samples showed some GvH clones first, and such clones were also found in recipient marrow. Individuals carrying graft-donor T cell macrochimerism showed high graft-versus-host to host-versus-graft clonal ratios in allografts.

The repertoire was sequenced with immunoSEQ multiplex PCR; TCRdb's copy has only in-frame clones and lacks some. The sample lists around 69,000 clones, almost 90% seen once, with less than 5% in the top ten. The V call is TRBV5-6, the J call TRBJ2-2; no reliable D call. The source was unstimulated CD8+ T cells sorted from spleen or lymph node cells, collected before transplant. This TCR was recovered from a human donor who was the organ donor for an intestinal transplant. The CDR3 loop is CASSLTYGELFF. CDR3 DNA: TGTGCCAGCAGCTTGACCTACGGGGAGCTGTTTTTT. Combining the CDR3 with reference TRBV5-6 and TRBJ2-2 gives the whole variable domain DAGVTQSPTHLIKTRGQQVTLRCSPKSGHDTVSWYQQALGQGPQFIFQYYEEEERQRGNFPDRFSGHQFPNYSSELNVNALLLGDSALYLCASSLTYGELFFGEGSRLTVL.